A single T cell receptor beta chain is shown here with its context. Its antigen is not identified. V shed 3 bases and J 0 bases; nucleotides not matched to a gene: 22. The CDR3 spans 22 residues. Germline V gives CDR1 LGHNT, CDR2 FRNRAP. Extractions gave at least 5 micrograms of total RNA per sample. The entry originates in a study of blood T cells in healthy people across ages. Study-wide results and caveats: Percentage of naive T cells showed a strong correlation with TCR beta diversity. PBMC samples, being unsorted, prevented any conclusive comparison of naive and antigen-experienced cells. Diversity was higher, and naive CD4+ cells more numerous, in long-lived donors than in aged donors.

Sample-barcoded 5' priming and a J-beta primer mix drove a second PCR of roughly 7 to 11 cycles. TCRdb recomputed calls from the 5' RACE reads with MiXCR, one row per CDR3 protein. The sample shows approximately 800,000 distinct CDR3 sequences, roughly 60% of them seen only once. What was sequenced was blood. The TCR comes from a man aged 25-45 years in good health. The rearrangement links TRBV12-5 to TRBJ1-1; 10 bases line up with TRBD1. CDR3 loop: CASGFAPPRLWGQGPLNTEAFF. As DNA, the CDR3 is TGTGCTAGTGGTTTTGCCCCCCCGAGGTTGTGGGGACAGGGGCCCCTGAACACTGAAGCTTTCTTT.